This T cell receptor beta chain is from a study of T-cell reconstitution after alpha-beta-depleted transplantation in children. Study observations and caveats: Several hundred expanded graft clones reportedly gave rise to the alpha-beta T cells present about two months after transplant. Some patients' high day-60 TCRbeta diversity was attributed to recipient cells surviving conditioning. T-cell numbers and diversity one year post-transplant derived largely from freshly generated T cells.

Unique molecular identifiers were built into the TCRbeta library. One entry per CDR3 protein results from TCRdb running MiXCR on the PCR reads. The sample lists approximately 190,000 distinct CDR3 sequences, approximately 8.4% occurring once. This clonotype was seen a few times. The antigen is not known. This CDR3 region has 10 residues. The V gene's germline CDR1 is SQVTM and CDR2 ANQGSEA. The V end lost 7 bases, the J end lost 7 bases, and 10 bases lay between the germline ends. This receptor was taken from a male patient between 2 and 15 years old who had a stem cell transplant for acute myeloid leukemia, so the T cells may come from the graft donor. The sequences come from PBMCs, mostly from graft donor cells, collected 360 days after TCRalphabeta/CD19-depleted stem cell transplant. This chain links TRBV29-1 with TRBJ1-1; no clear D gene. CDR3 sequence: CSADRYEAFF. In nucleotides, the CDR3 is TGCAGCGCGGACCGGTATGAAGCTTTCTTT.